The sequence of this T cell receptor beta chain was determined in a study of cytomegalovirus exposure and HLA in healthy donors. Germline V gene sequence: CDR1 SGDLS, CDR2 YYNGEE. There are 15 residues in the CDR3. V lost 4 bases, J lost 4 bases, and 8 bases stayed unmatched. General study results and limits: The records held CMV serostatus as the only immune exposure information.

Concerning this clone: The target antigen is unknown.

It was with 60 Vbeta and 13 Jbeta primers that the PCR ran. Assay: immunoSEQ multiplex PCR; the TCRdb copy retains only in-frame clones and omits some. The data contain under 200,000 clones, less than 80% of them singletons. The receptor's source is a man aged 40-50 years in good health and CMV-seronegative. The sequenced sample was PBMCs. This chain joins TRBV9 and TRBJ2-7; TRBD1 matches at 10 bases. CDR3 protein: CASSPRGQGRYEQYF. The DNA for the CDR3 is TGTGCCAGCAGCCCCCGGGGACAGGGGAGATACGAGCAGTACTTC. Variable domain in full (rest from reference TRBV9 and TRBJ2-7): DSGVTQTPKHLITATGQRVTLRCSPRSGDLSVYWYQQSLDQGLQFLIQYYNGEERAKGNILERFSAQQFPDLHSELNLSSLELGDSALYFCASSPRGQGRYEQYFGPGTRLTVT.